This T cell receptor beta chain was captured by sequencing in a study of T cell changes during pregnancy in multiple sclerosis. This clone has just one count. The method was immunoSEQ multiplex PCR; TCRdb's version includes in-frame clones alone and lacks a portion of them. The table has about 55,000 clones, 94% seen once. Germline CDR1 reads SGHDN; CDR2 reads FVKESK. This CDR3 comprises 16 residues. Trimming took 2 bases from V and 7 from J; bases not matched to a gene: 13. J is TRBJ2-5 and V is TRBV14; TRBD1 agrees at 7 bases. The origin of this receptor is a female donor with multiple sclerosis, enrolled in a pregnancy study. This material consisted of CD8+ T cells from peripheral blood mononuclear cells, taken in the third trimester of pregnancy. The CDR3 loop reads CASSQRDSRLTATQYF. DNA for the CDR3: TGTGCCAGCAGCCAAAGGGACAGTCGGTTAACAGCGACCCAGTACTTC.